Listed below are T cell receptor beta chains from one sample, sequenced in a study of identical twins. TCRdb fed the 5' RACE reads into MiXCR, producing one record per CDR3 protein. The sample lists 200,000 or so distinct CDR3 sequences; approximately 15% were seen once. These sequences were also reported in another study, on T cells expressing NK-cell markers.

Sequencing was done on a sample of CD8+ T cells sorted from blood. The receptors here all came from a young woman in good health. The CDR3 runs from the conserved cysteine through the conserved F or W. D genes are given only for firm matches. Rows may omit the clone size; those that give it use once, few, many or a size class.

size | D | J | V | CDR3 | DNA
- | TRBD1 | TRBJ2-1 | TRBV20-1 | CSARNIRDSRDNEQFF | TGCAGTGCTAGGAACATCCGGGACAGTAGAGACAATGAGCAGTTCTTC
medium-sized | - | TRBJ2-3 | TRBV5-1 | CASSPPTDTQYF | TGCGCCAGCAGCCCGCCCACAGATACGCAGTATTTT
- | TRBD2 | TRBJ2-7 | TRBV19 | CASSLSASGSYEQYF | TGTGCCAGTAGTCTCTCGGCTAGCGGATCCTACGAGCAGTACTTC
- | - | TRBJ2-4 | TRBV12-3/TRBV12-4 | CASGMGVNIQYF | TGTGCCAGCGGTATGGGTGTTAACATTCAGTACTTC
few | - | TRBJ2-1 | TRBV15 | CATTLRADNEQFF | TGTGCCACCACCCTCCGGGCTGACAATGAGCAGTTCTTC
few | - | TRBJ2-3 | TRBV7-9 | CASSPPERGTDTQYF | TGTGCCAGCAGTCCCCCCGAGCGGGGCACAGATACGCAGTATTTT
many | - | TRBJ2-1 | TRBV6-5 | CASSQTGNEQFF | TGTGCCAGCAGTCAAACAGGGAATGAGCAGTTCTTC
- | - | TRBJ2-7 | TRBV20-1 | CSARFAGLEQYF | TGCAGTGCTAGGTTTGCGGGCTTGGAGCAGTACTTC
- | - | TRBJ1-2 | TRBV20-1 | CSARDLGINYGYTF | TGCAGTGCTAGAGATCTGGGGATTAACTATGGCTACACCTTC
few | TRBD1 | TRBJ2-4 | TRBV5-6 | CASSLGTGDAQYF | TGTGCCAGCAGCTTGGGGACAGGAGATGCTCAGTACTTC
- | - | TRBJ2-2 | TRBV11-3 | CASSFRIGELFF | TGTGCCAGCAGCTTTAGGATCGGGGAGCTGTTTTTT
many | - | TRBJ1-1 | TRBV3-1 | CASSPRRFPEAFF | TGTGCCAGCAGCCCCAGACGGTTCCCTGAAGCTTTCTTT
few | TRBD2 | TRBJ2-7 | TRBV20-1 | CSARDVGVSGRSGSYEQYF | TGCAGTGCTAGAGATGTGGGTGTTAGCGGGAGGTCGGGTTCCTACGAGCAGTACTTC
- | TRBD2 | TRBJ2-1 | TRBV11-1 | CASSLAVLAGEADNEQFF | TGTGCCAGCAGCTTAGCTGTTTTAGCGGGAGAAGCCGACAATGAGCAGTTCTTC
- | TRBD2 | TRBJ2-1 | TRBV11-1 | CASSPGFTLAGRYNEQFF | TGTGCCAGCAGCCCGGGCTTTACCTTAGCGGGGCGTTACAATGAGCAGTTCTTC
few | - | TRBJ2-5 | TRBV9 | CASSGTSWEETQYF | TGTGCCAGCAGCGGGACGTCGTGGGAAGAGACCCAGTACTTC
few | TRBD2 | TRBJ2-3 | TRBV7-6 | CASTRLAGGVDTQYF | TGTGCCAGCACGCGACTAGCGGGAGGGGTAGATACGCAGTATTTT
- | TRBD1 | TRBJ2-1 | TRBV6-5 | CASSHGTGERNEQFF | TGTGCCAGCAGTCACGGGACAGGGGAAAGGAATGAGCAGTTCTTC
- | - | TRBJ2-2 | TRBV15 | CATSVPTGELFF | TGTGCCACCAGCGTCCCCACCGGGGAGCTGTTTTTT
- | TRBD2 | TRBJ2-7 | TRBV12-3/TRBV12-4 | CASSSGTSGREQYF | TGTGCCAGCAGTTCCGGGACTAGCGGGAGGGAGCAGTACTTC
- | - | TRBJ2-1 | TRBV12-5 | CASGQFHNEQFF | TGTGCTAGTGGTCAATTCCACAATGAGCAGTTCTTC
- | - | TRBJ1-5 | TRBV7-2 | CASSLTLGSQPQHF | TGTGCCAGCAGCCTAACCCTCGGGAGTCAGCCCCAGCATTTT
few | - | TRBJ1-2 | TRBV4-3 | CASSQEVLPSIYGYTF | TGCGCCAGCAGCCAAGAGGTCTTACCCTCAATCTATGGCTACACCTTC
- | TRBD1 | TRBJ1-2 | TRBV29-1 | CSVEDRSEAGGKYYGYTF | TGCAGCGTTGAAGATCGATCTGAGGCAGGGGGCAAGTACTATGGCTACACCTTC
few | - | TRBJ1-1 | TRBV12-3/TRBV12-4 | CASSQTMNTEAFF | TGTGCCAGCAGCCAGACTATGAACACTGAAGCTTTCTTT
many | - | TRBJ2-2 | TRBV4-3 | CASSQDDTGELFF | TGCGCCAGCAGCCAAGATGACACCGGGGAGCTGTTTTTT
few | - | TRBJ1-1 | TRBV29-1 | CSVEGTPTIGTEAFF | TGCAGCGTTGAAGGTACACCCACCATCGGCACTGAAGCTTTCTTT
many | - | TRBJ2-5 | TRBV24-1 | CATSDLGGETQYF | TGTGCCACCAGTGATTTGGGTGGGGAGACCCAGTACTTC
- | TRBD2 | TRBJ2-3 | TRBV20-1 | CSASTTQGLAGAKGGTDTQYF | TGCAGTGCTAGTACCACCCAGGGACTAGCGGGAGCCAAGGGGGGCACAGATACGCAGTATTTT
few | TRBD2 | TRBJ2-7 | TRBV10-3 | CAIGGESSYEQYF | TGTGCCATCGGGGGGGAGAGCTCCTACGAGCAGTACTTC